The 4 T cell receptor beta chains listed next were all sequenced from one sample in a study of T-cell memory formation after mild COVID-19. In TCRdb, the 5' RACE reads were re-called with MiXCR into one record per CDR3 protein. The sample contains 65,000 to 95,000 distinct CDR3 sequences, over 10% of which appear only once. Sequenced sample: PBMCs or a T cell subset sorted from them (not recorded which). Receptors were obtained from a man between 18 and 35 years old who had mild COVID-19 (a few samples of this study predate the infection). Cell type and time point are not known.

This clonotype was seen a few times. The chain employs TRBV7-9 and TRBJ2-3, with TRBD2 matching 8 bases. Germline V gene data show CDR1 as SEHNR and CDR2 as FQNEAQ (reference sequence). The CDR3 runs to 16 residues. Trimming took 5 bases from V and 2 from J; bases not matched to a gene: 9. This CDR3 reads CASSPRSGGITDTQYF. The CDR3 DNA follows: TGTGCCAGCAGCCCTAGGAGCGGGGGTATCACAGATACGCAGTATTTT.

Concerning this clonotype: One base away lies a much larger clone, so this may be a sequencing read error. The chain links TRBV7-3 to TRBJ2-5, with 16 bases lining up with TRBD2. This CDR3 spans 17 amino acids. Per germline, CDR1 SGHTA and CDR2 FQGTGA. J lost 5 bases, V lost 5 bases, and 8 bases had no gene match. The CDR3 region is CASSTGTSGGADETQYF. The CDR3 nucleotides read TGTGCCAGCAGCACCGGGACTAGCGGGGGGGCCGATGAGACCCAGTACTTC.

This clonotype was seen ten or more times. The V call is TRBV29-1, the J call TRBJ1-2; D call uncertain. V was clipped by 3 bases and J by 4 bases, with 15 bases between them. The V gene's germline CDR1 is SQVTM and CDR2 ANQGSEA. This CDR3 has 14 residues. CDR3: CSVDLSQTTYGYTF. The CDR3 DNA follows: TGCAGCGTTGATCTCAGTCAGACCACCTATGGCTACACCTTC.

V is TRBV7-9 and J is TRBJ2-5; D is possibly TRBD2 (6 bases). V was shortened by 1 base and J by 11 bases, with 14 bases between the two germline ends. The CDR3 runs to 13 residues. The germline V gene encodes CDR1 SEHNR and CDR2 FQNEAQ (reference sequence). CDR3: CASSLEGAGHQYF. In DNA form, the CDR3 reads TGTGCCAGCAGCTTAGAGGGAGCGGGTCATCAGTACTTC.